The 7 T cell receptor beta chains listed next were all sequenced from one sample in a study of T cell responses to AZD1222 COVID-19 vaccine. TCRdb's table, derived via immunoSEQ multiplex PCR, lists solely in-frame clones and lacks some. The sample comprises 110,000 to 150,000 clones, roughly nine tenths of which are singletons, and just under 3% rests with the top ten. The starting material was peripheral blood, obtained on day 0 of AZD1222 vaccination. The receptors come from an adult in good health.

The CDR3 coding sequence is TGTGCCACCAGTGACCAACCGAACACCGGGGAGCTGTTTTTT. This sequence encodes CATSDQPNTGELFF. The chain couples TRBV24-1 to TRBJ2-2, with D unresolved. CDR1 KGHDR and CDR2 SFDVKD come from the germline V gene. The CDR3 has 14 residues. Trimming left V 4 bases short and J 0 bases short, with 5 bases between.

CDR3 region: CASSPDRDAYGYTF. CDR3 DNA: TGCGCCAGCAGCCCTGACAGGGATGCCTATGGCTACACCTTC. This chain joins TRBV5-1 and TRBJ1-2; 7 bases are shared with TRBD1. Trimming removed 4 bases from V and 4 bases from J; junction bases left unmatched: 7. Germline CDR1 SGHRS, CDR2 YFSETQ. The CDR3 spans 14 residues.

The chain combines TRBV28 with TRBJ1-1; tentative D call: TRBD1 (5 bases). This CDR3 spans 14 amino acids. The germline V gene has CDR1 MDHEN and CDR2 SYDVKM. V lost 7 bases, J lost 5 bases, and 17 bases lay in between. The CDR3 nucleotides read TGTGCCAGCAACAACGGGGCCGGTTGGACTGAAGCTTTCTTT. Encoded protein: CASNNGAGWTEAFF.

The chain recombines TRBV28 with TRBJ2-7, with 13 bases fitting TRBD2. CDR3 size: 15 residues. Germline V gene lookup returns CDR1 MDHEN and CDR2 SYDVKM. V shed 5 bases, J shed 3 bases, and the junction held 4 bases outside the gene matches. CDR3 coding DNA: TGTGCCAGCAGTCCAGGACTAGCGGGAGACTACGAGCAGTACTTC. Its translation is CASSPGLAGDYEQYF.

The V and J genes are TRBV19 and TRBJ2-1, with a tentative D call TRBD2 (6 bases). There are 14 residues in the CDR3. V lost 7 bases and J lost 1, with 11 bases in between. Germline V CDR1 and CDR2: LNHDA, SQIVND (reference sequence). The CDR3 nucleotides are TGTGCCAGTAACGCGGGGCTATCCTACAATGAGCAGTTCTTC. This sequence encodes CASNAGLSYNEQFF.

This clone was detected only once. The rearrangement links TRBV5-8 to TRBJ1-5; D is unresolved. The CDR3 length is 13 residues. The V end lost 7 bases, the J end lost 0 bases, and 8 bases lay between the germline ends. The V gene's germline CDR1 is SGHTS and CDR2 YDEGEE. The CDR3 DNA is TGTGCCAGCCGCTCATATAGCAATCAGCCCCAGCATTTT. Protein product: CASRSYSNQPQHF.

The genes are TRBV11-1 and TRBJ1-1; D perhaps matches TRBD1 (5 bases). The germline V gene has CDR1 SGHAT and CDR2 FQDESV (reference sequence). V was shortened by 1 base and J by 3 bases, with 12 bases between the two germline ends. The CDR3 extends over 15 amino acids. In DNA form, the CDR3 reads TGTGCCAGCAGCTTAGGCGCAGGGTCGTACACTGAAGCTTTCTTT. Translated: CASSLGAGSYTEAFF.